This T cell receptor beta chain was sequenced in a study of cytomegalovirus exposure and HLA in healthy donors. Points from the study as a whole: The study designated roughly 150 TCR beta chains cytomegalovirus-associated. In a later analysis, DRB1 alleles had the most associated TCRs; HLA-C alleles the fewest. Later analysis suggested most CMV-associated TCR beta chains were HLA-restricted.

Points on this clone: Its antigen is as yet unknown.

Germline V lookup: CDR1 SNHLY, CDR2 FYNNEI. The germline V and J ends were trimmed by 6 bases and 6 bases, with 12 bases remaining between them. The CDR3 covers 12 residues. 13 Jbeta primers and 60 Vbeta primers were used for the PCR. Clones were read by immunoSEQ multiplex PCR, and TCRdb kept only the in-frame ones, dropping some. The table lists some 80,000 clones, 10% of them singletons. Unrecorded immune exposure was likely among donors, who were nominally healthy when sampled. Sequences were obtained from PBMCs. V and J are TRBV2 and TRBJ2-7; a possible D gene is TRBD2 (5 bases). The source is a man between 60 and 75 years old in good health and CMV-seropositive. In nucleotides, the CDR3 is TGTGCCAGCAGGGAGGAGGTTCGCGAGCAGTACTTC. Translated, it gives CASREEVREQYF. Looking up the rest from reference TRBV2 and TRBJ2-7 gives the full variable domain: EPEVTQTPSHQVTQMGQEVILRCVPISNHLYFYWYRQILGQKVEFLVSFYNNEISEKSEIFDDQFSVERPDGSNFTLKIRSTKLEDSAMYFCASREEVREQYFGPGTRLTVT.